This TCR beta chain was sequenced during a study of response to subunit inactivated influenza vaccine. Whole-study findings and limits: Researchers suggested that each seasonal influenza vaccination recruits few new T cells.

The CDR3 is 14 residues long. Germline V gene sequence: CDR1 KGHDR, CDR2 SFDVKD. TCRdb reanalysed the RT-PCR reads using MiXCR and keeps one entry per CDR3 protein. Of 500,000 to 600,000 distinct CDR3 sequences listed, 10% to 15% are singletons. This clonotype has a count of ten or more. Its antigen is unidentified. One end of the junction fails to match germline, which may point to a read error. The chain couples TRBV24-1 to TRBJ2-5; TRBD2 is a possible D gene (5 bases). This material consisted of PBMCs from blood, taken on the day of vaccination. This sequence originates from a man in his forties or fifties who received an inactivated influenza vaccine. As DNA, the CDR3 is TGTGCCACCAGTGAGGAGGACTCCCAAGGGACCCAGTACTTC. Amino acids: CATSEEDSQGTQYF.